These T cell receptor beta chains were read from a single sample in a study of CD8 T cells in ankylosing spondylitis. TCRdb re-derived calls from the 5' RACE reads in MiXCR, one entry per CDR3 protein. Among 200,000 to 250,000 distinct CDR3 sequences, around 20% were seen once, and the ten largest hold about 42%. The material sequenced was blood, either unsorted or a sorted T cell fraction (not recorded which). These receptors were obtained from a male donor with ankylosing spondylitis. Each CDR3 is given with its conserved first and last residue. Each record gives: V gene, D gene, J gene, clone size, CDR3 DNA, CDR3 protein. A D gene is named only where the DNA matches it firmly. Clone size is shown for a subset of rows, as once, few, many or a class of expanded clone.

>TRBV20-1|TRBD1|TRBJ2-7|few
TGCAGTGCTGGGGACAGGGGGCCCTACGAGCAGTACTTC
CSAGDRGPYEQYF
>TRBV6-1|-|TRBJ2-7|few
TGTGCCAGCACCCAACAGGGAGGGTACGAGCAGTACTTC
CASTQQGGYEQYF
>TRBV7-3|-|TRBJ2-1|many
TGTGCCAGCAGCTACGGGAATGAGCAGTTCTTC
CASSYGNEQFF
>TRBV7-7|-|TRBJ2-5|-
TGTGCTAGCAGCGAAAACTCCGGGACTGGAACCGATAGGTACTTC
CASSENSGTGTDRYF
>TRBV2|-|TRBJ1-4|-
TGTGCCAGCAGTCAGGAAACTTCAACTAATGAAAAACTGTTTTTT
CASSQETSTNEKLFF
>TRBV20-1|-|TRBJ2-7|few
TGCAGTGCTAGAGATTGGGCTAGCGAGACCTACGAGCAGTACTTC
CSARDWASETYEQYF
>TRBV2|-|TRBJ2-5|-
TGTGCCAGCAGTGAACGGGGGCGGCCCATTCACCCCCAAGAGACCCAGTACTTC
CASSERGRPIHPQETQYF
>TRBV12-3/TRBV12-4|-|TRBJ2-7|-
TGTGCCAGCAGCCCCTCGGGACTTTCCTACGAGCAGTACTTC
CASSPSGLSYEQYF
>TRBV6-2/TRBV6-3|-|TRBJ2-3|-
TGTGCCAGCAGTTACTCGGTTAAAGGTAGCACAGATACGCAGTATTTT
CASSYSVKGSTDTQYF
>TRBV4-3|-|TRBJ2-5|few
TGCGCCAGCAGCCGTAGAATAGATGGGACGGAAGAGACCCAGTACTTC
CASSRRIDGTEETQYF
>TRBV15|-|TRBJ2-2|few
TGTGCCACCAGCAGAGATTCCGGGATCAACACCGGGGAGCTGTTTTTT
CATSRDSGINTGELFF
>TRBV15|-|TRBJ2-2|-
TGTGCCACCAGCAGAGATGCACTGGGGGACACCGGGGAGCTGTTTTTT
CATSRDALGDTGELFF
>TRBV27|TRBD1|TRBJ1-4|many
TGTGCCAGCAGACGGGGACAGATTAATGAAAAACTGTTTTTT
CASRRGQINEKLFF
>TRBV12-3/TRBV12-4|-|TRBJ2-2|few
TGTGCCAGCACCCTTTCGGGAACCGGGGAGCTGTTTTTT
CASTLSGTGELFF
>TRBV12-3/TRBV12-4|TRBD2|TRBJ2-1|-
TGTGCCAGCAGTTTAGGGGCTAGCGGGGGCGCCTACAATGAGCAGTTCTTC
CASSLGASGGAYNEQFF
>TRBV5-1|TRBD2|TRBJ2-2|-
TGCGCCAGCAGCTTGTATAGCGGGGGCTCCGGGGAGCTGTTTTTT
CASSLYSGGSGELFF
>TRBV9|TRBD2|TRBJ2-2|few
TGTGCCAGCAGCGGGGGACTAGCGGCGAACACCGGGGAGCTGTTTTTT
CASSGGLAANTGELFF
>TRBV4-2|-|TRBJ2-2|few
TGTGCCAGCAGCCAAGTCTTGGCGGGTGGCACCGGGGAGCTGTTTTTT
CASSQVLAGGTGELFF
>TRBV28|TRBD2|TRBJ2-3|few
TGTGCCACCATAAACGCACTAGCGGGAGGGCCAGATACGCAGTATTTT
CATINALAGGPDTQYF
>TRBV6-1|TRBD1|TRBJ1-2|-
TGTGCCAGCAGTAGCGGACAGGTTGGCTATGGCTACACCTTC
CASSSGQVGYGYTF
>TRBV30|TRBD2|TRBJ2-1|-
TGTGCCTGGAGTGTGTTAGCGGGAGTAAACGATGAGCAGTTCTTC
CAWSVLAGVNDEQFF
>TRBV11-3|TRBD1|TRBJ2-7|-
TGTGCCAGCAGCAAACTGGGGACAGGGGGAGAATCCTACGAGCAGTACTTC
CASSKLGTGGESYEQYF
>TRBV28|TRBD1|TRBJ1-5|-
TGTGCCAGCAGGCTCTCGGGACAGGGGCACAATCAGCCCCAGCATTTT
CASRLSGQGHNQPQHF
>TRBV10-3|-|TRBJ1-1|few
TGTGCCATCACCCAGGACCCCCAGTTAAACACTGAAGCTTTCTTT
CAITQDPQLNTEAFF
>TRBV5-1|TRBD1|TRBJ1-1|many
TGCGCCAGCAGGGGGACAGCGGGCACTGAAGCTTTCTTT
CASRGTAGTEAFF
>TRBV6-1|-|TRBJ2-1|-
TGTGCCAGCACCCTCCCCAGGGGATCCTACAATGAGCAGTTCTTC
CASTLPRGSYNEQFF